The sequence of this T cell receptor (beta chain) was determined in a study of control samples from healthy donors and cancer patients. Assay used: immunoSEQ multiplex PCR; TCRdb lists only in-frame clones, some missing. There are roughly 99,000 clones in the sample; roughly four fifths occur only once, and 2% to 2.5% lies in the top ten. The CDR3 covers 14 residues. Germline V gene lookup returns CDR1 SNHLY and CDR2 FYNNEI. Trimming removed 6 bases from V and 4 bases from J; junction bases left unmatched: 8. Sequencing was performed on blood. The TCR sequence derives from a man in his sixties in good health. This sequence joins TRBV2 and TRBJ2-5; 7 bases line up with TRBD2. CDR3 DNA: TGTGCCAGCAGCTTGGGTGGCGGGAGAGAGACCCAGTACTTC. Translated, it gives CASSLGGGRETQYF.